A single sample is the source of the 17 T cell receptor beta chains below, sequenced in a study of shared clonotypes between healthy human individuals. Naivety among CD8 cells was defined by CD45RO negativity and positive CCR7 selection, thereby excluding terminally differentiated effector memory CD45RA+ cells. Clones were read by immunoSEQ multiplex PCR, and TCRdb kept only the in-frame ones, dropping some. The sample holds around 2,100,000 clones, less than 95% seen once. Sequenced: naive CD8+ T cells sorted from blood. The receptors derive from a man in his late teens or twenties in good health.

The chain uses TRBV4-3 and TRBJ1-3; D gene uncertain. Germline CDR1 LGHNA, CDR2 YSLEER. CDR3 size: 17 residues. V was trimmed by 1 base and J by 0 bases, leaving 13 bases between them. The CDR3 region has the DNA TGCGCCAGCAGCCAAGTAATTGGGCGGACCTCTGGAAACACCATATATTTT. Protein sequence: CASSQVIGRTSGNTIYF.

This rearrangement joins TRBV5-6 to TRBJ2-7; 7 positions agree with TRBD1. V trimming: 4 bases; J trimming: 6 bases; junction bases outside the gene matches: 10. The length of the CDR3 is 14 residues. CDR1 and CDR2 (germline): SGHDT, YYEEEE. The CDR3: CASSATGNEPEQYF. For the CDR3, the DNA is TGTGCCAGCAGCGCGACAGGGAATGAACCCGAGCAGTACTTC.

The chain employs TRBV6-6 and TRBJ1-2; TRBD1 agrees at 7 bases. J was trimmed by 7 bases and V by 2 bases; bases with no gene match: 4. This CDR3 spans 13 amino acids. Per germline, CDR1 MNHNY and CDR2 SVGAGI (reference sequence). CDR3 in amino acids: CASSYQTGIGYTF. The CDR3 DNA reads as TGTGCCAGCAGTTACCAGACAGGGATTGGCTACACCTTC.

This chain connects TRBV27 to TRBJ2-7; D unclear. This CDR3 has 13 residues. Trimming shortened V by 6 bases and J by 3 bases, and 12 bases separated the two germline ends. Looked up from germline, CDR1 is MNHEY and CDR2 is SMNVEV (reference sequence). In nucleotides, the CDR3 is TGTGCCAGCAGGCTTCGGGCCAGCTACGAGCAGTACTTC. Its translation is CASRLRASYEQYF.

The chain uses TRBV7-6 and TRBJ2-5, with 7 bases aligning to TRBD1. The junction had 3 bases not matched to a gene; V was cut back by 3 bases and J by 2 bases. The CDR3 runs 14 residues. Germline values: CDR1 SGHVS, CDR2 FNYEAQ. DNA of the CDR3: TGTGCCAGCAGCTTGACAGGGCTGCAAGAGACCCAGTACTTC. This gives the protein CASSLTGLQETQYF. The full variable domain, completed using reference TRBV7-6 and TRBJ2-5, is GAGVSQSPRYKVTKRGQDVALRCDPISGHVSLYWYRQALGQGPEFLTYFNYEAQQDKSGLPNDRFSAERPEGSISTLTIQRTEQRDSAMYRCASSLTGLQETQYFGPGTRLLVL.

CDR3 amino acids: CASSPGTPGIYEKLFF. Here the CDR3 DNA reads TGTGCCAGCAGCCCCGGGACCCCCGGAATATACGAAAAACTGTTTTTT. The rearrangement joins TRBV6-6 to TRBJ1-4, with D possibly matching TRBD1 (5 bases). Trimming left V 6 bases short and J 8 bases short, with 22 bases between. Germline assignment: CDR1 MNHNY and CDR2 SVGAGI (reference sequence). The CDR3 covers 16 residues.

The V and J genes are TRBV2 and TRBJ2-1, with 10 bases lining up with TRBD1. J gave up 6 bases and V 4 bases, and 6 bases lay outside the gene matches. In germline, CDR1 is SNHLY, CDR2 FYNNEI. The CDR3 is made up of 15 amino acids. CDR3 in DNA: TGTGCCAGCAGTGCCCCCGGGACAGGGGTCAATGAGCAGTTCTTC. Protein product: CASSAPGTGVNEQFF.

The chain carries TRBV7-9 and TRBJ2-7, with TRBD1 identical over 12 bases. Germline lookup yields CDR1 SEHNR and CDR2 FQNEAQ (reference sequence). CDR3 length equals 17 residues. Losses at the gene ends were 5 bases for V and 6 bases for J; bases not matched to a gene: 14. The CDR3 DNA follows: TGTGCCAGCAGCCCCCCCGGGACAGGGGGCCAAGGGTCCGAGCAGTACTTC. This gives the protein CASSPPGTGGQGSEQYF.

The genes are TRBV4-1 and TRBJ2-1; D not certain. Germline values: CDR1 MGHRA, CDR2 YSYEKL. This CDR3 is 15 amino acids long. V was pared by 4 bases and J by 0 bases, with 10 bases between. The CDR3 loop reads CASSLYPSSYNEQFF. In DNA, the CDR3 is TGCGCCAGCAGCCTATACCCTAGCTCCTACAATGAGCAGTTCTTC.

This sequence joins TRBV4-1 and TRBJ2-2; D not certain. CDR3 length equals 13 residues. Per germline, CDR1 MGHRA and CDR2 YSYEKL. Deletions cut 3 bases from V and 4 bases from J, with 6 bases between. CDR3 amino acids: CASSHVPTGELFF. The CDR3 DNA is TGCGCCAGCAGCCACGTACCCACCGGGGAGCTGTTTTTT.

The chain is built from TRBV4-1 and TRBJ1-2, with D unresolved. Germline V CDR1 and CDR2: MGHRA, YSYEKL. This CDR3 is built from 15 residues. The V end was cut by 1 base, the J end by 5 bases, with 14 bases between. Here the CDR3 reads CASSQVRNSRYGYTF. The CDR3 bases are TGCGCCAGCAGCCAAGTACGGAACAGTCGTTATGGCTACACCTTC.

V and J are TRBV28 and TRBJ2-5; the D is unclear. The CDR3 loop spans 14 amino acids. V lost 5 bases and J 5 bases, leaving 15 bases between the germline ends. CDR1 is MDHEN, CDR2 SYDVKM, per germline. The CDR3 spells CASSPREWAETQYF. In DNA form, the CDR3 reads TGTGCCAGCAGTCCGCGTGAGTGGGCGGAGACCCAGTACTTC.

Worth noting for this clone: Other DNA sequences in the sample encode the same CDR3. The V gene is TRBV4-1, the J gene TRBJ2-7; 8 bases fit TRBD2. The ends lost 3 bases at V and 3 bases at J; junction bases unmatched: 4. Germline V gene data show CDR1 as MGHRA and CDR2 as YSYEKL. The CDR3 is made up of 14 amino acids. This CDR3 is CASSQVREDYEQYF. CDR3 nucleotides: TGCGCCAGCAGCCAGGTGCGGGAGGACTACGAGCAGTACTTC.

This rearrangement joins TRBV30 to TRBJ2-3; 12 bases fit TRBD2. There are 15 residues in the CDR3. Germline V gives CDR1 GTSNPN, CDR2 SVGIG (reference sequence). V trimming: 3 bases; J trimming: 2 bases; junction bases outside the gene matches: 3. The CDR3 nucleotides are TGTGCCTGGAGCGGACTAGCGGGGCTCACAGATACGCAGTATTTT. Its protein product is CAWSGLAGLTDTQYF.

The chain is built from TRBV4-2 and TRBJ2-7, with TRBD2 matching 7 bases. The V gene's germline CDR1 is LGHNA and CDR2 YNFKEQ. CDR3 length: 17 residues. With V trimmed by 1 base and J by 0 bases, 9 bases remained unmatched. The CDR3 region has the DNA TGTGCCAGCAGCCAAGTTGGGGAGGGGACCAGCTCCTACGAGCAGTACTTC. Translation: CASSQVGEGTSSYEQYF.

The chain combines TRBV28 with TRBJ2-7, with 7 bases aligning to TRBD1. The CDR3 has 15 amino acids. V lost 3 bases, J lost 1 base, and 6 bases stayed unmatched. Germline CDR1 and CDR2: MDHEN and SYDVKM. CDR3 sequence reads: CASSFGQAMSYEQYF. Here the CDR3 DNA reads TGTGCCAGCAGTTTCGGACAGGCCATGTCCTACGAGCAGTACTTC. The complete variable domain, with remaining parts taken from reference TRBV28 and TRBJ2-7, reads DVKVTQSSRYLVKRTGEKVFLECVQDMDHENMFWYRQDPGLGLRLIYFSYDVKMKEKGDIPEGYSVSREKKERFSLILESASTNQTSMYLCASSFGQAMSYEQYFGPGTRLTVT.

The V and J genes are TRBV7-8 and TRBJ2-5; D is uncertain. V dropped 5 bases and J dropped 5 bases, with 18 bases sitting between them. Germline V lookup: CDR1 SGHVS, CDR2 FQNEAQ. This CDR3 region has 15 residues. The CDR3 region is CASSISAVGLETQYF. The CDR3 coding sequence is TGTGCCAGCAGCATCTCCGCAGTGGGTTTGGAGACCCAGTACTTC.